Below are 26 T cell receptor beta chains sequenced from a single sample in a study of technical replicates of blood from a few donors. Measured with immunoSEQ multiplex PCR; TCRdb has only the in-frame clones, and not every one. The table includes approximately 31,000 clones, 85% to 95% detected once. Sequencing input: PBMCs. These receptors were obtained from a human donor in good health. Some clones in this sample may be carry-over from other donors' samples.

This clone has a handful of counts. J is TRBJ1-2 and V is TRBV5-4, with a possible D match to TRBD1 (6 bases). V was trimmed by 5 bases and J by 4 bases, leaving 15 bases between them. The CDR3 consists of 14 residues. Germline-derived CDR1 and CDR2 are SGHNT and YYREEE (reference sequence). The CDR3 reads CASRGTLTGYGYTF. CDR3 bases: TGTGCCAGCAGGGGGACACTCACGGGCTATGGCTACACCTTC.

CDR3 nucleotide sequence: TGTGCCAGCTCGCGGGACCCCCGGGGCACTGAAGCTTTCTTT. Its translation: CASSRDPRGTEAFF. The gene calls are TRBV18 and TRBJ1-1, with D perhaps TRBD1 (5 bases). With 6 bases removed from V and 4 bases from J, the gap between germline ends came to 15 bases. The CDR3 spans 14 residues. Germline V CDR1 and CDR2: KGHSH, LQKENI.

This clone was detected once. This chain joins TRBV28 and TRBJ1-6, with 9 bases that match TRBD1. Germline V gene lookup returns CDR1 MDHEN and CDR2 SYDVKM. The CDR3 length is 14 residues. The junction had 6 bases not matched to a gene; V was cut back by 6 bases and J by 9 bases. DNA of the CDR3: TGTGCCAGCAGCGAGGACAGGGGAGGTTCACCCCTCCACTTT. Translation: CASSEDRGGSPLHF.

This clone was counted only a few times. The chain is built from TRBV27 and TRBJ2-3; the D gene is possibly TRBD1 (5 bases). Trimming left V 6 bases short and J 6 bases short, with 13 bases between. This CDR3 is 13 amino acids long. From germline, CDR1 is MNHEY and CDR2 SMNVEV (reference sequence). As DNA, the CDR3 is TGTGCCAGCAGGTGGCAGGGAACCGATACGCAGTATTTT. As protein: CASRWQGTDTQYF.

The CDR3 sequence: CASRSGLVSYEQYF. Written as DNA, the CDR3 is TGTGCCAGCAGATCGGGACTAGTCTCCTACGAGCAGTACTTC. V and J are TRBV6-4 and TRBJ2-7, with TRBD2 identical over 8 bases. The ends lost 6 bases at V and 0 bases at J; junction bases unmatched: 4. The length of the CDR3 is 14 residues. Germline loops: CDR1 MRHNA, CDR2 SNTAGT.

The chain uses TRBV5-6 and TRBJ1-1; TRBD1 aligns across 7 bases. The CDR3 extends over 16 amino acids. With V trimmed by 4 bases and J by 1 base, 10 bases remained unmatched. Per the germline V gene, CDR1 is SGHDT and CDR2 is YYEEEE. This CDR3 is CASSRTGQLKNTEAFF. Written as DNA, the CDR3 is TGTGCCAGCAGCCGGACGGGACAGTTGAAGAACACTGAAGCTTTCTTT.

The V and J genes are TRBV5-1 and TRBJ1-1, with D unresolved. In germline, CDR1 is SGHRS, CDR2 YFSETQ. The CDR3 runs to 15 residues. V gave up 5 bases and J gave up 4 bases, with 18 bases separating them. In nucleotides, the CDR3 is TGCGCCAGCAGTTTAAACGGGGTGGGGAGCACTGAAGCTTTCTTT. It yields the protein CASSLNGVGSTEAFF. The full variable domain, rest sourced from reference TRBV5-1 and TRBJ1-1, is KAGVTQTPRYLIKTRGQQVTLSCSPISGHRSVSWYQQTPGQGLQFLFEYFSETQRNKGNFPGRFSGRQFSNSRSEMNVSTLELGDSALYLCASSLNGVGSTEAFFGQGTRLTVV.

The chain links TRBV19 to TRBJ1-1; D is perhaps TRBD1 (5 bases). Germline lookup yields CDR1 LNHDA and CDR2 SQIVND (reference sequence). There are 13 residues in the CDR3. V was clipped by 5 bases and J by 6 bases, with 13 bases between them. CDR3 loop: CASSGDGGPEAFF. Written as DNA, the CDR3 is TGTGCCAGTAGTGGGGACGGGGGACCTGAAGCTTTCTTT.

DNA for the CDR3: TGTGCCAGCAGCTTGTTAGGACCGACTGCGGGGGTGACCGGGGAGCTGTTTTTT. The encoded protein is CASSLLGPTAGVTGELFF. The chain couples TRBV7-2 to TRBJ2-2; TRBD2 agrees at 7 bases. The CDR3 runs 18 residues. Germline loops: CDR1 SGHTA, CDR2 FQGNSA. Losses at the gene ends were 3 bases for V and 5 bases for J; bases not matched to a gene: 15.

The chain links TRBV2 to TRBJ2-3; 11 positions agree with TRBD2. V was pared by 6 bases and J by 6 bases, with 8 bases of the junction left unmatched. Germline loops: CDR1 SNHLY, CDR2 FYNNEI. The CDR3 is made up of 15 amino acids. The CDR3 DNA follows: TGTGCCAGCAGATTAGATAGCGGGGGGGCCGATACGCAGTATTTT. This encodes CASRLDSGGADTQYF.

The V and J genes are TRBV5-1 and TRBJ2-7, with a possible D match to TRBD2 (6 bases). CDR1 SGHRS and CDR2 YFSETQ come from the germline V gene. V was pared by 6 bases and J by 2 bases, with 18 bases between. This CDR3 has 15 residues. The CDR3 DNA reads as TGCGCCAGCAACGTCGGAGCGGGTCTGGCCTACGAGCAGTACTTC. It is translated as CASNVGAGLAYEQYF.

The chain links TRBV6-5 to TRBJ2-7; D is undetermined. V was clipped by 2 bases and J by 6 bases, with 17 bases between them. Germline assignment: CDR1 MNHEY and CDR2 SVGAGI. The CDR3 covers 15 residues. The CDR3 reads CASSYDHAVTGEQYF. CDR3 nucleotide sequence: TGTGCCAGCAGTTACGACCACGCGGTAACGGGCGAGCAGTACTTC.

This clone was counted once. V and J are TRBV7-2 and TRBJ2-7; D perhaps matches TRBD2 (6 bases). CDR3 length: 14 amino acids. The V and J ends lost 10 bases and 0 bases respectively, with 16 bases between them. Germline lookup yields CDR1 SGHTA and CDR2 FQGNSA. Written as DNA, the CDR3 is TGTGCCACCCGGACGGGGGATAGCTCCTACGAGCAGTACTTC. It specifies CATRTGDSSYEQYF.

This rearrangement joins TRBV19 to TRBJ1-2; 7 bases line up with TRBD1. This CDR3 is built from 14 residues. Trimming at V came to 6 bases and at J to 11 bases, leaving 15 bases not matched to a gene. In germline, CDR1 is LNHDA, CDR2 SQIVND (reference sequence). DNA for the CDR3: TGTGCCAGTAGCCCGGCCGGGACAGCCGGTCGGTACACCTTC. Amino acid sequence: CASSPAGTAGRYTF.

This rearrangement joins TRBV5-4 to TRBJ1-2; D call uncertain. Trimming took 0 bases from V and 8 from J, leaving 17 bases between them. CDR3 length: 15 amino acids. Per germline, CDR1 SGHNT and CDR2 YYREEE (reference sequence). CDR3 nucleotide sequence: TGTGCCAGCAGCTTGGCGCCGGGGATAGTTGACGGCTACACCTTC. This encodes CASSLAPGIVDGYTF.

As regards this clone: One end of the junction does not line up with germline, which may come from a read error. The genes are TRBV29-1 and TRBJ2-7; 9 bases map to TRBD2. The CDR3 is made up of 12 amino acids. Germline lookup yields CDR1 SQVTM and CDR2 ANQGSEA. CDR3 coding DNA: TGCAGCGTTGGAGGTCTAGCGGGACTAGAAGCTTTT. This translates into CSVGGLAGLEAF.

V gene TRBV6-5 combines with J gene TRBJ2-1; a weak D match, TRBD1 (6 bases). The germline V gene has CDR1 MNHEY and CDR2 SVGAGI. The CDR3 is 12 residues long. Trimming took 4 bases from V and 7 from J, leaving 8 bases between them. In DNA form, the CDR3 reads TGTGCCAGCAGTTCTAGGGGGAATGAGCAGTTCTTC. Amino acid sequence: CASSSRGNEQFF.

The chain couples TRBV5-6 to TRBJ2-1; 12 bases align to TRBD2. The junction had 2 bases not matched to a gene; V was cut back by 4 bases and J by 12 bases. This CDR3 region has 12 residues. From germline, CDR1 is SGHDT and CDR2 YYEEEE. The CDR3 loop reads CASSPSGRGQFF. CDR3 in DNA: TGTGCCAGCAGCCCTAGCGGGAGGGGGCAGTTCTTC. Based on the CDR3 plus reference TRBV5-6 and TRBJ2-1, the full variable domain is DAGVTQSPTHLIKTRGQQVTLRCSPKSGHDTVSWYQQALGQGPQFIFQYYEEEERQRGNFPDRFSGHQFPNYSSELNVNALLLGDSALYLCASSPSGRGQFFGPGTRLTVL.

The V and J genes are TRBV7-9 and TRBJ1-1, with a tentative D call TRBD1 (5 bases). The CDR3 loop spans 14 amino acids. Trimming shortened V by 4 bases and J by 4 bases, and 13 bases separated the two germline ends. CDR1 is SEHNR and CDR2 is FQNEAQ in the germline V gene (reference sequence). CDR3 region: CASSSRGGTTEAFF. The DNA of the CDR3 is TGTGCCAGCAGCTCACGGGGGGGTACCACTGAAGCTTTCTTT. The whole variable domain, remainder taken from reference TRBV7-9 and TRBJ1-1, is DTGVSQNPRHKITKRGQNVTFRCDPISEHNRLYWYRQTLGQGPEFLTYFQNEAQLEKSRLLSDRFSAERPKGSFSTLEIQRTEQGDSAMYLCASSSRGGTTEAFFGQGTRLTVV.

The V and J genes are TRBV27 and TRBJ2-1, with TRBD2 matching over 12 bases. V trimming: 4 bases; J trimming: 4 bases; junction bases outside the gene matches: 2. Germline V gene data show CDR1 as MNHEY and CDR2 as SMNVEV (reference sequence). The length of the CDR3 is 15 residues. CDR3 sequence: CASSSGTSGYNEQFF. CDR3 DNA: TGTGCCAGCAGTTCAGGGACTAGCGGGTACAATGAGCAGTTCTTC.

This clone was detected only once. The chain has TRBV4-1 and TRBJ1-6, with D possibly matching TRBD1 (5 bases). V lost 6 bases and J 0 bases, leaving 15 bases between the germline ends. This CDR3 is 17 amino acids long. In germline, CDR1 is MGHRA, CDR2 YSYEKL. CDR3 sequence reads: CASREGLQSSYNSPLHF. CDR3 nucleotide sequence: TGCGCCAGCAGGGAGGGACTGCAGAGCTCCTATAATTCACCCCTCCACTTT.

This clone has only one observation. Written as DNA, the CDR3 is TGTGCCAGCAGCAAAGACGACAGTGTTTATAATTCACCCCTCCACTTT. Protein product: CASSKDDSVYNSPLHF. The chain recombines TRBV21-1 with TRBJ1-6; the table's TRBD1 call for D was not verified on the DNA. TRBV21-1 is flagged as a pseudogene. The CDR3 length is 16 residues.

The CDR3 DNA is TGTGCCAGCAGTCCCTTGCTAGGACAGGGGATCTCTGAAGCTTTCTTT. Its translation is CASSPLLGQGISEAFF. The gene calls are TRBV27 and TRBJ1-1; TRBD1 aligns across 9 bases. This CDR3 spans 16 amino acids. V gave up 5 bases and J gave up 6 bases; unmatched junction bases: 13. Looked up from germline, CDR1 is MNHEY and CDR2 is SMNVEV (reference sequence).

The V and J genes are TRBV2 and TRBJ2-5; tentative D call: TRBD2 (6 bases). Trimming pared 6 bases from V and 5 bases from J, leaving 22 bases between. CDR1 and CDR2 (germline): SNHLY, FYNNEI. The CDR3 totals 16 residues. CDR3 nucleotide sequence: TGTGCCAGCAGGCCCGGGAGAACAGCATTGAAGGAGACCCAGTACTTC. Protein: CASRPGRTALKETQYF.

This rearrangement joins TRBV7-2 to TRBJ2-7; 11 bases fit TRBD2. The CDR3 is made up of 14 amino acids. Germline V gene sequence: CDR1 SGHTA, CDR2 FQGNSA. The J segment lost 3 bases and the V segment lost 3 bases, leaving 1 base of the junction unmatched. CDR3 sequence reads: CASSLTSGDYEQYF. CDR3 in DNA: TGTGCCAGCAGCTTGACTAGCGGGGACTACGAGCAGTACTTC.

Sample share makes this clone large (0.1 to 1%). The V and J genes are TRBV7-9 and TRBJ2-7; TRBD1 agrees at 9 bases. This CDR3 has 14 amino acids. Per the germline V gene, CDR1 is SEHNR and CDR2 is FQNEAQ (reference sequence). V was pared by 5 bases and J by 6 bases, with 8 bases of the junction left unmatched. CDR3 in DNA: TGTGCCAGCAGCCTCCGGGACAGGGTTGGCGAGCAGTACTTC. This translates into CASSLRDRVGEQYF.